The entry below gives a single T cell receptor beta chain sequence along with its context. The Seattle site enrolled patients during active infection and followed them longitudinally. The data stem from a study of blood T cell repertoires in COVID-19. Study summary: Some COVID-19 samples were acute and others convalescent; all came from the United States, Italy and Spain.

Original methodology: Counts of nucleated cells, estimated from reference gene primer amplification, were obtained. The data were produced by immunoSEQ multiplex PCR, yet TCRdb's version contains in-frame clones alone and is incomplete. D and trimming come from the DNA, and the V and J calls and clone size come from that table. The data contain about 36,000 clones, about 85% of them singletons. V was clipped by 0 bases and J by 8 bases, with 14 bases between them. The germline gives CDR1 SGHVS, CDR2 FNYEAQ. The CDR3 is made up of 15 amino acids. This sequence was found in a man in his 60s with COVID-19, enrolled during active disease. V and J are TRBV7-6 and TRBJ1-5; D might be TRBD1 (6 bases). What was sequenced was peripheral blood. The CDR3 nucleotides are TGTGCCAGCAGCTTAGCGGGGCAGGGGAGTGAGCCCCAGCATTTT. Residues: CASSLAGQGSEPQHF.